This T cell receptor (beta chain) was identified during a study of OX40 agonist ivuxolimab in advanced cancers. In the case of this clone: The antigen remains undetermined.

Findings and limits, study-wide: CD4+ T cells averaged fewer expanded clones than CD8+ T cells.

The V end lost 1 base, the J end lost 4 bases, and 18 bases lay between the germline ends. Germline loops: CDR1 MGHRA, CDR2 YSYEKL. CDR3 length equals 17 residues. The assay was immunoSEQ multiplex PCR, and TCRdb's table has in-frame clones only and misses some. This table holds around 45,000 clones, about 92% found once. Sequenced material: CD4+ or CD8+ T cells sorted from blood, taken in a trial of the OX40 agonist ivuxolimab. V usage is TRBV4-1 and J usage is TRBJ2-3, with a possible D match to TRBD2 (6 bases). The clonotype originates from an adult with an advanced solid tumor such as melanoma, head and neck, liver or kidney cancer. In nucleotides, the CDR3 is TGCGCCAGCAGCCAAGTGGGGGGAGGTTTAGGTGCAGATACGCAGTATTTT. As protein: CASSQVGGGLGADTQYF.